The rows below give T cell receptor beta chains drawn from one sample of a study of blood T cell repertoires in COVID-19. Using immunoSEQ multiplex PCR, the repertoire was profiled, and TCRdb retains in-frame clones only, with some absent. The table shows about 34,000 clones, with roughly 80% occurring only once. Sequencing was performed on peripheral blood. The origin of the receptors is a man aged 80 or over with active or convalescent COVID-19. CDR3s include the opening cysteine and the closing phenylalanine or tryptophan. D genes are given only for firm matches. Clone size is stated in some rows and not others, as once, few, many or a class when expanded.

j_gene	v_gene	abundance	d_gene	CDR3nt	CDR3aa
TRBJ2-1	TRBV7-9	-	TRBD2	TGTGCCAGCAGCGGACTAGCGGGAGTTGGCGATGAGCAGTTCTTC	CASSGLAGVGDEQFF
TRBJ2-1	TRBV7-8	-	-	TGTGCCAGCAGCTTAGCTGCTTGGGGGGAGCGGTTCTTC	CASSLAAWGERFF
TRBJ2-3	TRBV19	-	TRBD2	TGTGCCAGTAGTACGCGGACTAGCGGGAGCCCAGATACGCAGTATTTT	CASSTRTSGSPDTQYF
TRBJ2-2	TRBV11-3	-	TRBD1	TGTGCCAGCAGCGGGACAGGGAACACCGGGGAGCTGTTTTTT	CASSGTGNTGELFF
TRBJ2-1	TRBV6-5	-	TRBD2	TGTGCCAGCAGTTACTATGGGGGACTATCCTACAATGAGCAGTTCTTC	CASSYYGGLSYNEQFF
TRBJ1-5	TRBV7-8	once	TRBD1	TGTGCCAGCAGCTTTCACGGACAGGGGCAGCCCCAGCATTTT	CASSFHGQGQPQHF
TRBJ2-3	TRBV7-2	many	TRBD1	TGTGCCAGCAGCACACAGGGGATGAGCACAGATACGCAGTATTTT	CASSTQGMSTDTQYF
TRBJ2-7	TRBV2	-	TRBD2	TGTGCCAGCAGCCCGCGGGAGGGCCTCAACGAGCAGTACTTC	CASSPREGLNEQYF
TRBJ2-5	TRBV28	-	-	TGTGCCAGCACCCTAGTTTACCAAGAGACCCAGTACTTC	CASTLVYQETQYF
TRBJ1-6	TRBV12-2	few	-	TGTGCAAGTCGTCTTGACGGACAGGGGTTGACTTATAATTCACCCCTCCACTTT	CASRLDGQGLTYNSPLHF
TRBJ2-1	TRBV7-9	-	TRBD1	TGTGCCAGCAGCTACCTTCCCGGACAGGGCGATGAGCAGTTCTTC	CASSYLPGQGDEQFF
TRBJ2-2	TRBV28	-	TRBD2	TGTGCCAGCAGGGCTAGCGGTCTACTAATGGCGAAAAGGGGTAGCACCGGGGAGCTGTTTTTT	CASRASGLLMAKRGSTGELFF
TRBJ1-3	TRBV5-1	-	-	TGCGCCAGCAGCTTGGCCGGACAGATCTCTGGAAACACCATATATTTT	CASSLAGQISGNTIYF
TRBJ1-6	TRBV18	once	TRBD1	TGTGCCAGCTCCCAATCGGGACAGGGGTATTCACCCCTCCACTTT	CASSQSGQGYSPLHF
TRBJ1-2	TRBV19	-	-	TGTGCCAGTAGTCCGCGAGCTGGAGGTGATAGCTATGGCTACACCTTC	CASSPRAGGDSYGYTF
TRBJ2-7	TRBV7-8	-	-	TGTGCCAGCAGCAAACCGGGACACTTCTACGAGCAGTACTTC	CASSKPGHFYEQYF
TRBJ2-7	TRBV25-1	-	TRBD1	TGTGCCAGCACCAGGGACAGTTCCTACGAGCAGTACTTC	CASTRDSSYEQYF
TRBJ1-1	TRBV6-6	few	-	TGTGCCAGCATCCCAGGAATGAACACTGAAGCTTTCTTT	CASIPGMNTEAFF
TRBJ1-3	TRBV28	-	-	TGTGCCAGCAGTTTATACAGGGTGAGCGGAAACACCATATATTTT	CASSLYRVSGNTIYF
TRBJ2-5	TRBV9	-	-	TGTGCCAGCAGCGCAGGAGTCGGGGTTAAGGACCAGTACTTC	CASSAGVGVKDQYF
TRBJ1-1	TRBV27	-	-	TGTGCCAGCAGTACGCGGACCAGGGGAAACACTGAAGCTTTCTTT	CASSTRTRGNTEAFF
TRBJ1-1	TRBV28	-	-	TGTGCCAGCAGTTTAGAGTCCTCGAACACTGAAGCTTTCTTT	CASSLESSNTEAFF
TRBJ2-1	TRBV11-3	-	-	TGTGCCAGCAGCTTCTTTTGGCGAGGGTCCTACAATGAGCAGTTCTTC	CASSFFWRGSYNEQFF
TRBJ1-4	TRBV3-1/TRBV3-2	-	-	TGTGCCAGCAGCCCAGGGATGAGTTCAACTAATGAAAAACTGTTTTTT	CASSPGMSSTNEKLFF
TRBJ2-3	TRBV29-1	-	TRBD2	TGCAGCGTAGCTAGCGGCAACACAGATACGCAGTATTTT	CSVASGNTDTQYF
TRBJ2-5	TRBV5-6	-	-	TGTGCCAGCAGTCTCCCGGAGTACTACCAAGAGACCCAGTACTTC	CASSLPEYYQETQYF
TRBJ1-3	TRBV30	-	-	TGTGCCTGGAGTATTTTCAGGAACACCATATATTTT	CAWSIFRNTIYF
TRBJ1-4	TRBV5-1	-	TRBD1	TGCGCCAGCAGCTTGTCACAGGGGAATGAAAAACTGTTTTTT	CASSLSQGNEKLFF
TRBJ2-1	TRBV5-5	-	TRBD2	TGTGCCAGCAGCCCCACGACTAGCGGGAGCGCGCAGGCCTACAATGAGCAGTTCTTC	CASSPTTSGSAQAYNEQFF
TRBJ1-5	TRBV7-3	-	TRBD1	TGTGCCAGCAGCTTGACAGGGAATCAGCCCCAGCATTTT	CASSLTGNQPQHF
TRBJ2-1	TRBV7-8	-	-	TGTGCCAGCAGCCTGGGGGCGGTAGGGGGAGGACTAGGGAATGAGCAGTTCTTC	CASSLGAVGGGLGNEQFF
TRBJ1-3	TRBV11-3	-	-	TGTGCCAGCAGCTTGCGAGCGGGGGCTGGAAACACCATATATTTT	CASSLRAGAGNTIYF
TRBJ2-1	TRBV18	once	-	TGTGCCAGCTCACCAGACAGTTCCAATGAGCAGTTCTTC	CASSPDSSNEQFF
TRBJ2-5	TRBV18	few	-	TGTGCCAGCTCACCACCGAACAGGGTGACAGGAGAGACCCAGTACTTC	CASSPPNRVTGETQYF
TRBJ2-1	TRBV24-1	-	TRBD2	TGTGCCACCCTTGGACTAGCAGGCAATGAGCAGTTCTTC	CATLGLAGNEQFF
TRBJ1-3	TRBV7-9	-	-	TGTGCCAGCAGCTTAACTACTGGAAACACCATATATTTT	CASSLTTGNTIYF
TRBJ2-3	TRBV25-1	-	TRBD2	TGTGCCAGCAGTGACACTAGCGGACGCACAGATACGCAGTATTTT	CASSDTSGRTDTQYF
TRBJ1-1	TRBV29-1	-	-	TGCAGCGTTCTTGGCAGGACAAACCCCATGAACACTGAAGCTTTCTTT	CSVLGRTNPMNTEAFF
TRBJ1-1	TRBV12-3/TRBV12-4	-	-	TGTGCCAGCAGTTTAGGTCAAAACACTGAAGCTTTCTTT	CASSLGQNTEAFF
TRBJ2-7	TRBV6-6	-	TRBD2	TGTGCCAGCATAGATAGGGCGGGAGATAACCCCTACGAGCAGTACTTC	CASIDRAGDNPYEQYF
TRBJ2-7	TRBV28	-	-	TGTGCCAGCAGTTTATTGATCGCGGGCTTACACTACGAGCAGTACTTC	CASSLLIAGLHYEQYF
TRBJ2-4	TRBV28	-	TRBD2	TGTGCCAGCAGTCGCAATCGACTAGCGGGACTAGCCAAAAACATTCAGTACTTC	CASSRNRLAGLAKNIQYF
TRBJ2-5	TRBV28	few	-	TGTGCCAGCGGTACAGGGTGGGTCCAAGAGACCCAGTACTTC	CASGTGWVQETQYF
TRBJ1-2	TRBV7-8	-	-	TGTGCCAGCAGCGTACGCACAGGCAAGGACTATGGCTACACCTTC	CASSVRTGKDYGYTF
TRBJ2-3	TRBV5-8	-	TRBD1	TGTGCCAGCAGCTACCGGGACAGGGTGACAGATACGCAGTATTTT	CASSYRDRVTDTQYF
TRBJ1-2	TRBV3-1/TRBV3-2	-	TRBD1	TGTGCCAGCAGCCTACGGACAGGGCTCTATGGCTACACCTTC	CASSLRTGLYGYTF
TRBJ1-5	TRBV7-2	-	TRBD1	TGTGCCAGCAGCACGAGGACAGGCCCAAATTATAGCAATCAGCCCCAGCATTTT	CASSTRTGPNYSNQPQHF
TRBJ1-2	TRBV6-5	-	TRBD1	TGTGCCAGCAGTTACAGGACAGGGCGTCGGGACTATGGCTACACCTTC	CASSYRTGRRDYGYTF
TRBJ2-3	TRBV29-1	-	TRBD2	TGCAGCGCAAATCAGGCGGGAGGGATTTCCGATACGCAGTATTTT	CSANQAGGISDTQYF
TRBJ2-2	TRBV18	-	TRBD1	TGTGCCAGCTCCCAATCGACAGGGACGAACACCGGGGAGCTGTTTTTT	CASSQSTGTNTGELFF
TRBJ2-3	TRBV5-5	-	-	TGTGCCAGCAGCTTGTGGCAGAGCACAGATACGCAGTATTTT	CASSLWQSTDTQYF
TRBJ2-5	TRBV7-2	-	-	TGTGCCAGCAGCTTAGAGGGGCAAAAAGAGACCCAGTACTTC	CASSLEGQKETQYF
TRBJ1-2	TRBV7-9	-	-	TGTGCCAGCAGCGCACCGGGACAAGAATATGGCTACACCTTC	CASSAPGQEYGYTF
TRBJ1-4	TRBV3-1/TRBV3-2	-	-	TGTGCCAGCAGCCACAACAGTGCAACTAATGAAAAACTGTTTTTT	CASSHNSATNEKLFF
TRBJ2-3	TRBV6-5	-	TRBD2	TGTGCCAGCAGTATAGGACTAGCTGCAGATACGCAGTATTTT	CASSIGLAADTQYF